This T cell receptor (beta chain) is from a study of blood T cell repertoires in COVID-19. Looking at the study overall: In each case, the material was cDNA or gDNA derived from T cells, B-cell-depleted T cells, or PBMCs.

This clone was detected only a few times. In the source study's methods: Estimation of nucleated cell counts was performed using reference gene primer amplification. The table came from immunoSEQ multiplex PCR; TCRdb's copy has only in-frame clones and leaves some out. The D gene and trimming were derived from the DNA, and the V and J assignments and clone size from that table. This sample yields 150,000 to 200,000 clones, of which roughly 80% are seen a single time; about 7.7% belongs to the top ten. CDR3 length: 13 amino acids. CDR1 and CDR2 from the germline V gene are MDHEN and SYDVKM. The V gene lost 2 bases and the J gene lost 4 bases, with 9 bases spanning the gap.

The source material was peripheral blood. The receptor comes from a woman between 40 and 50 years old with COVID-19, enrolled during active disease. The chain links TRBV28 to TRBJ2-7; weak D call: TRBD1 (6 bases). CDR3 residues: CASSLGTFYEQYF. In nucleotides, the CDR3 is TGTGCCAGCAGTTTAGGGACATTTTACGAGCAGTACTTC.